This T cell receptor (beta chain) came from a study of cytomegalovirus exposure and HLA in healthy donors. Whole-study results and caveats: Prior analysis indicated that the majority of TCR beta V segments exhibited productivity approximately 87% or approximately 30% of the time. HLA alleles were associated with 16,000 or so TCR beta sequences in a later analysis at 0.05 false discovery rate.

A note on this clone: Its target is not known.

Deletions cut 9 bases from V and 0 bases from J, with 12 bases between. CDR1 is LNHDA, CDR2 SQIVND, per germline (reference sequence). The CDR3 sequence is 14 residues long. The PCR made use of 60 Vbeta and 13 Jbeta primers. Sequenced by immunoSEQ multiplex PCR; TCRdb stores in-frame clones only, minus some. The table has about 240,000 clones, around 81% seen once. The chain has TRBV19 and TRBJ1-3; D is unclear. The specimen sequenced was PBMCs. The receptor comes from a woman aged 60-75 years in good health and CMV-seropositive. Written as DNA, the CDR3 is TGTGCCAGCACGCGACTCAGCTCTGGAAACACCATATATTTT. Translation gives CASTRLSSGNTIYF.